These T cell receptor beta chains were read from a single sample in a study of cytomegalovirus exposure and HLA in healthy donors. Using immunoSEQ multiplex PCR, the repertoire was profiled, and TCRdb retains in-frame clones only, with some absent. The sample holds about 200,000 clones, 79% seen once. The sequenced sample consisted of PBMCs. Receptors originate from a woman aged 25-40 years in good health and CMV-seropositive. The CDR3 runs from the conserved cysteine through the conserved F or W. A D gene is named only where the DNA matches it firmly. Expanded clones are given a class, and other clones once, few, many or no size at all.

TGTGCCAGCAGTGGACAGTCGAACACTGAAGCTTTCTTT,CASSGQSNTEAFF,once,TRBV11-3,.,TRBJ1-1
TGCGCCAGCACCCCTTCCGAGAGGAACACTGAAGCTTTCTTT,CASTPSERNTEAFF,.,TRBV4-1,.,TRBJ1-1
TGTGCCAGCAGTGACAGGGGTTTGGAGGAAAAACTGTTTTTT,CASSDRGLEEKLFF,once,TRBV6-6,TRBD1,TRBJ1-4
TGTGCCAGTAGTATAGGTTTCGGGGGACAGGGCTACGAGCAGTACTTC,CASSIGFGGQGYEQYF,.,TRBV19,TRBD1,TRBJ2-7
TGCGCCAGCAGCTTGGACCCAGGGGGAAATGAAAAACTGTTTTTT,CASSLDPGGNEKLFF,.,TRBV5-1,TRBD1,TRBJ1-4
TGTGCCAGTAGTAAAATTGCTCGGGGTCGGAATCAGCCCCAGCATTTT,CASSKIARGRNQPQHF,.,TRBV19,.,TRBJ1-5
TGCGCCAGCAGCCATATGGGGAAGGGACAGGGATCCTACAATGAGCAGTTCTTC,CASSHMGKGQGSYNEQFF,once,TRBV4-3,TRBD1,TRBJ2-1
TGTGCCAGCAGGGGGAGCGCGGCAGACATTCAGTACTTC,CASRGSAADIQYF,.,TRBV6-5,.,TRBJ2-4
TGTGCCAGCAAACCGTCAGGGGGCGCTGGAAACACCATATATTTT,CASKPSGGAGNTIYF,.,TRBV6-6,TRBD1,TRBJ1-3
TGTGCCAGCAGTTACTCGGGAGACAGGGCCGATGGCTACACCTTC,CASSYSGDRADGYTF,.,TRBV6-5,TRBD1,TRBJ1-2
TGTGCCAGCAGCCTGGGGCCTGAAGCTTTCTTT,CASSLGPEAFF,.,TRBV11-2,.,TRBJ1-1
TGCGCCAGCAGCCAAGAGAGCACTAGCAAACCTAGCGTTCAGTACTTC,CASSQESTSKPSVQYF,.,TRBV4-3,.,TRBJ2-4
TGCGCCAGCAGCCTATCCAGGACAGGGAACGATGGCTACACCTTC,CASSLSRTGNDGYTF,.,TRBV5-1,TRBD1,TRBJ1-2
TGTGCCTGGGGTGAGTGGGGAGGGACTGAAGCTTTCTTT,CAWGEWGGTEAFF,.,TRBV30,.,TRBJ1-1
TGTGCCATCAGTGAGTTGTTCGGTCCCCAGGGAATCTCTGGGGCCAACGTCCTGACTTTC,CAISELFGPQGISGANVLTF,.,TRBV10-3,.,TRBJ2-6
TGTGCCAGCAGCTTCCATAATCAGCCCCAGCATTTT,CASSFHNQPQHF,.,TRBV7-9,.,TRBJ1-5
TGTGCCAGTAGTATAGGGACAGGGGGCGAGCAGTACTTC,CASSIGTGGEQYF,.,TRBV19,TRBD1,TRBJ2-7
TGTGCCAGCAGCACCGGACAGGGTGGGAGGGCTTTCTTT,CASSTGQGGRAFF,once,TRBV7-9,TRBD1,TRBJ1-1
TGCGCCAGCAGCTTGGCGACCCGGGACAGGGGATCTGGCTACACCTTC,CASSLATRDRGSGYTF,.,TRBV5-1,TRBD1,TRBJ1-2
TGCAGGGCGGGGGGCTACACCTTC,CRAGGYTF,.,TRBV20-1,.,TRBJ1-2
TGCGCCAGCAGCCAAGATGAATCAACTAGCGGGAGAAGGGAGCAGTACTTC,CASSQDESTSGRREQYF,.,TRBV4-1,TRBD2,TRBJ2-7
TGTGCCAGCAGCTTCGCCGCGGGGACAGCAGAGCAGTACTTC,CASSFAAGTAEQYF,.,TRBV7-9,.,TRBJ2-7
TGTGCCAGCAGCCCCTTGGGGGGTGAGCAGTTCTTC,CASSPLGGEQFF,few,TRBV7-9,.,TRBJ2-1
TGTGCCAGTAGGCCGGGGACTGTAGATACGCAGTATTTT,CASRPGTVDTQYF,.,TRBV19,.,TRBJ2-3
TGTGCCAGCAGTCTAGCGGGAGGGTACAATGAGCAGTTCTTC,CASSLAGGYNEQFF,.,TRBV25-1,TRBD2,TRBJ2-1
TGTGCCAGTAGTATACTTCCGGGAAACTATGGCTACACCTTC,CASSILPGNYGYTF,once,TRBV19,.,TRBJ1-2
TGTGCCTGGAGTCTCGGCCGGGGTCAGCCCCAGCATTTT,CAWSLGRGQPQHF,.,TRBV30,.,TRBJ1-5
TGTGCCAGCAGTTACGGGCGGGCGAGCACTAATGAAAAACTGTTTTTT,CASSYGRASTNEKLFF,.,TRBV6-5,.,TRBJ1-4
TGTGCCAGCAGCTCAGGCTGGGTCAATAATAACATTCAGTACTTC,CASSSGWVNNNIQYF,.,TRBV9,.,TRBJ2-4
TGCGCCAGCAGCTTGTATCAGGTCGGTACTACTGAAGCTTTCTTT,CASSLYQVGTTEAFF,.,TRBV5-1,.,TRBJ1-1
TGTGCCACCAGATCAGGGTCCGCCTACGAGCAGTACTTC,CATRSGSAYEQYF,few,TRBV15,.,TRBJ2-7
TGTGCCAGCAGCTTAGAGGGGGCGCCTCTTACCCTGGCTAATGAGCAGTTCTTC,CASSLEGAPLTLANEQFF,.,TRBV7-6,TRBD1,TRBJ2-1
TGTGCCAGCAGTGAAGGGACAGTTTATGGCTACACCTTC,CASSEGTVYGYTF,.,TRBV6-1,.,TRBJ1-2
TGTGCCAGCAGGCTCACTAGCGGGGCCTACAATGGGCAGTTCTTC,CASRLTSGAYNGQFF,once,TRBV13,TRBD2,TRBJ2-1
TGTGCCATCGGGGGCAGGACTTACCTCTTGGGGGAGCAGTACTTC,CAIGGRTYLLGEQYF,.,TRBV10-3,.,TRBJ2-7
TGTGCCTGGAGTTGGACAGGCCATTACTCTGGAAACACCATATATTTT,CAWSWTGHYSGNTIYF,.,TRBV30,TRBD1,TRBJ1-3
TGCGCCAGCAGCCAACAGGGTAGCCAAAACATTCAGTACTTC,CASSQQGSQNIQYF,.,TRBV5-1,.,TRBJ2-4
TGTGCCAGCTCGGAGACAGGGTATGGCTACACCTTC,CASSETGYGYTF,few,TRBV11-3,TRBD1,TRBJ1-2
TGTGCCATCAGTGAGTTCTCGGGGGTTCTGGAGGCTGAAGCTTTCTTT,CAISEFSGVLEAEAFF,.,TRBV10-3,.,TRBJ1-1
TGTGCCAGCCATAATGAGGCGGCAGGAAACACCATATATTTT,CASHNEAAGNTIYF,.,TRBV6-5,.,TRBJ1-3
TGTGCCAGCAGCCTCCCGGGACAGGGGGGTGAAAAACTGTTTTTT,CASSLPGQGGEKLFF,.,TRBV6-6,TRBD1,TRBJ1-4